Listed here are 14 T cell receptor beta chains from one sample, sequenced in a study of long-term antiretroviral therapy in people with HIV (dated by TCRdb to between 2021 and 2023). The immunoSEQ hsTCRB v3.0 assay was used at survey level resolution to sequence the TRB variable region. Imported from immuneACCESS, the table was reduced by TCRdb to in-frame sequences with V and J called. These copies leave out some clones; in studies compared against another copy, an unresolved V gene accounts for under half, and the cause of the remainder is not known. Within this sample are 20,000 to 25,000 clones, with 70% to 85% of them counted one time only. The ten largest clones take up about 19% of the sample. This specimen was unsorted PBMCs, taken 0.1 years before starting antiretroviral therapy. Receptors originate from a young man with HIV.

The chain employs TRBV4-1 and TRBJ2-1; TRBD2 matches at 7 bases. The CDR3 has 20 residues. J was trimmed by 4 bases and V by 0 bases; bases with no gene match: 18. The V gene's germline CDR1 is MGHRA and CDR2 YSYEKL. CDR3 residues: CASSQDGRVGASGMYNEQFF. CDR3 in DNA: TGCGCCAGCAGCCAAGATGGCAGGGTAGGAGCGAGCGGGATGTACAATGAGCAGTTCTTC.

This chain connects TRBV18 to TRBJ2-5; D perhaps matches TRBD1 (5 bases). V gave up 3 bases and J gave up 5 bases, with 10 bases separating them. Germline loops: CDR1 KGHSH, CDR2 LQKENI. The length of the CDR3 is 13 residues. CDR3 coding DNA: TGTGCCAGCTCACCTGCCGCAGGGGAGACCCAGTACTTC. Translated: CASSPAAGETQYF.

This clone was detected once. The chain is built from TRBV5-6 and TRBJ2-2; 14 positions agree with TRBD2. The germline gives CDR1 SGHDT, CDR2 YYEEEE. V gave up 2 bases and J gave up 4 bases; unmatched junction bases: 1. The CDR3 totals 16 residues. The CDR3 loop is CASSFGLAGGTGELFF. The CDR3 DNA reads TGTGCCAGCAGCTTTGGACTAGCGGGGGGCACCGGGGAGCTGTTTTTT.

The gene calls are TRBV30 and TRBJ2-3, with 12 bases that match TRBD2. After removal of 4 bases from V and 4 bases from J, the junction contained 6 bases not matched to a gene. The CDR3 extends over 15 amino acids. Germline V gene lookup returns CDR1 GTSNPN and CDR2 SVGIG (reference sequence). The CDR3 loop reads CAWTTLAGGPDTQYF. In nucleotides, the CDR3 is TGTGCCTGGACAACTCTAGCGGGGGGGCCAGATACGCAGTATTTT.

In its sample, this clone was seen once. This chain connects TRBV18 to TRBJ2-2; 12 positions match TRBD2. Germline V CDR1 and CDR2: KGHSH, LQKENI. The CDR3 has 19 amino acids. The V and J ends lost 6 bases and 4 bases, in that order; junction bases with no gene match: 15. DNA of the CDR3: TGTGCCAGCTCCCCGACTAGCGGGAGTCTGCACGGTGGCACCGGGGAGCTGTTTTTT. Encoded protein: CASSPTSGSLHGGTGELFF.

This clone was observed a few times. The genes are TRBV6-6 and TRBJ2-7; 7 positions agree with TRBD1. The CDR3 spans 13 residues. Germline CDR1 reads MNHNY; CDR2 reads SVGAGI (reference sequence). V lost 4 bases to trimming and J lost 12 bases; unmatched junction nucleotides: 12. The CDR3 is CASSSNIDRVRYF. The CDR3 coding sequence is TGTGCCAGCAGTTCCAACATCGACAGGGTAAGGTACTTC.

The V gene is TRBV20-1, the J gene TRBJ1-2; D uncertain. The CDR3 covers 10 residues. Germline loops: CDR1 DFQATT, CDR2 SNEGSKA (reference sequence). Trimming left V 2 bases short and J 5 bases short, with 3 bases between. CDR3 loop: CSARKYGYTF. CDR3 nucleotides: TGCAGTGCTAGAAAATATGGCTACACCTTC.

As to this clone: One end of the junction is discordant with germline, which a read error may explain. CDR3 sequence (DNA): TGTGCTAGCAGCTTAGGGTTCTTCGACGAGCAGTACTTC. The encoded protein is CASSLGFFDEQYF. The chain combines TRBV7-7 with TRBJ2-7; D remains unclear. Germline V gives CDR1 SSHAT, CDR2 FNYEAQ (reference sequence). The CDR3 runs 13 residues.

The chain has TRBV6-5 and TRBJ1-4; TRBD1 might be the D (6 bases). V lost 6 bases and J lost 8, with 7 bases in between. Germline loops: CDR1 MNHEY, CDR2 SVGAGI. The CDR3 sequence is 11 residues long. CDR3 loop: CASRGGEKLFF. CDR3 DNA: TGTGCCAGCAGGGGGGGCGAAAAACTGTTTTTT.

This rearrangement joins TRBV13 to TRBJ2-7; D possibly matches TRBD1 or TRBD2 (5 bases each). The CDR3 length is 16 residues. Trimming removed 6 bases at V and 6 bases at J, with 24 bases between. CDR1 is PRHDT and CDR2 is FYEKMQ in the germline V gene (reference sequence). The chain's CDR3 is CASSPLEGLRGAEQYF. The CDR3 region has the DNA TGTGCCAGCAGTCCCCTCGAGGGGCTCCGGGGAGCCGAGCAGTACTTC.

The V and J genes are TRBV29-1 and TRBJ2-7, with D possibly matching TRBD1 (5 bases). The length of the CDR3 is 11 residues. V was pared by 6 bases and J by 6 bases, with 12 bases between. From germline, CDR1 is SQVTM and CDR2 ANQGSEA. The CDR3, as DNA: TGCAGCGTCTATCGACAGCCCGAGCAGTACTTC. Translating it yields CSVYRQPEQYF.

The rearrangement uses TRBV2 and TRBJ1-2, with TRBD1 as a possible D gene (5 bases). CDR3 length equals 13 residues. Trimming took 6 bases from V and 3 from J, leaving 11 bases between them. Germline CDR1 and CDR2: SNHLY and FYNNEI. The CDR3 nucleotides read TGTGCCAGCAGGGTACAGGTTCACTATGGCTACACCTTC. Residues: CASRVQVHYGYTF.

V usage is TRBV7-2 and J usage is TRBJ2-3, with D unresolved. The germline V gene encodes CDR1 SGHTA and CDR2 FQGNSA. The CDR3 has 16 residues. Trimming stripped 6 bases from V and 2 bases from J, with 18 bases between. The CDR3 DNA sequence: TGTGCCAGCAGACTCCGTGACACCTGGGCCACAGATACGCAGTATTTT. It codes for CASRLRDTWATDTQYF.

This chain connects TRBV29-1 to TRBJ2-7, with D possibly matching TRBD2 (7 bases). The CDR3 sequence is 13 residues long. Germline values: CDR1 SQVTM, CDR2 ANQGSEA. V lost 0 bases to trimming and J lost 6 bases, with 12 bases between them. This CDR3 is CSVEEWGGREQYF. The CDR3 bases are TGCAGCGTTGAAGAGTGGGGGGGGCGCGAGCAGTACTTC.